This TCR beta chain stems from a study of T cell responses to AZD1222 COVID-19 vaccine. Overall study findings and caveats: Close to half of spike-specific TCRs reportedly recognize unmutated variant regions. Only after the peak T cell response were repertoires sampled. Females outnumbered males among donors, who were mostly white British; clonal diversity was possibly underestimated. At study baseline, merely six AZD1222 recipients were seropositive.

Clones were sequenced by immunoSEQ multiplex PCR, and TCRdb holds only the in-frame ones, with some missing. This sample has roughly 120,000 clones, with 80% to 90% found just once. Trimming left V 6 bases short and J 5 bases short, with 11 bases between. The CDR3 has 13 residues. Germline CDR1 reads MNHEY; CDR2 reads SVGAGI. This clone was found once. Its antigen remains unknown. The chain combines TRBV6-5 with TRBJ2-1, with D uncertain. The sequence was obtained from an adult in good health. Here the sequenced sample was peripheral blood, taken on day 0 of MenACWY control vaccination. The CDR3 here is CASSPVRHNEQFF. The CDR3 nucleotides are TGTGCCAGCAGCCCCGTGCGGCACAATGAGCAGTTCTTC.